Listed below are T cell receptor beta chains from one sample, sequenced in a study of cytomegalovirus exposure and HLA in healthy donors. Libraries were prepared by immunoSEQ multiplex PCR; TCRdb keeps only in-frame clonotypes and omits some of them. The data hold 220,000 or so clones, with around nine tenths observed a single time. Sequencing was carried out using PBMCs. The receptors come from a woman aged 18-29 years in good health and CMV-seropositive. CDR3s include the opening cysteine and the closing phenylalanine or tryptophan. Fields, in order: J gene, V gene, D gene, clone size, CDR3 DNA, CDR3 protein. D genes are given only for firm matches. Only some rows state a clone size, as once, few, many or a class for expanded clones.

j_call: TRBJ2-7
v_call: TRBV29-1
d_call: TRBD2
clone_size: -
cdr3_nt: TGCAGCGTTGTGGGAGGGGTCCTCTCCTACGAGCAGTACTTC
cdr3_aa: CSVVGGVLSYEQYF

j_call: TRBJ2-7
v_call: TRBV6-5
d_call: -
clone_size: few
cdr3_nt: TGTGCCAGCAGTTACGCGGGGGAGCAGTACTTC
cdr3_aa: CASSYAGEQYF

j_call: TRBJ1-1
v_call: TRBV6-5
d_call: -
clone_size: -
cdr3_nt: TGTGCCAGCCGTATGAACACTGAAGCTTTCTTT
cdr3_aa: CASRMNTEAFF

j_call: TRBJ2-1
v_call: TRBV10-1
d_call: TRBD2
clone_size: -
cdr3_nt: TGCGCCAGCAGTGAGATGGGAGCGGGAGACAATGAGCAGTTCTTC
cdr3_aa: CASSEMGAGDNEQFF

j_call: TRBJ2-1
v_call: TRBV11-3
d_call: -
clone_size: -
cdr3_nt: TGTGCCAGCAGCCCGCACCCTAGCGCATACAATGAGCAGTTCTTC
cdr3_aa: CASSPHPSAYNEQFF

j_call: TRBJ2-3
v_call: TRBV7-8
d_call: -
clone_size: few
cdr3_nt: TGTGCCAGCAGTCGAGTACTTAGCACAGATACGCAGTATTTT
cdr3_aa: CASSRVLSTDTQYF

j_call: TRBJ2-2
v_call: TRBV2
d_call: TRBD1
clone_size: -
cdr3_nt: TGTGCCAGCAGGGGACAGGTGAACACCGGGGAGCTGTTTTTT
cdr3_aa: CASRGQVNTGELFF

j_call: TRBJ2-7
v_call: TRBV14
d_call: TRBD2
clone_size: -
cdr3_nt: TGTGCCAGCAGTTGGACTAGCGGCTCCTACGAGCAGTACTTC
cdr3_aa: CASSWTSGSYEQYF

j_call: TRBJ2-7
v_call: TRBV28
d_call: TRBD2
clone_size: -
cdr3_nt: TGTGCCAGCAGTTTGCAACTAGCGGGAGTCCGCGGTCGGTACTTC
cdr3_aa: CASSLQLAGVRGRYF

j_call: TRBJ1-1
v_call: TRBV5-4
d_call: -
clone_size: -
cdr3_nt: TGTGCCAGCACTTTGGGGGGGCGCATGAACACTGAAGCTTTCTTT
cdr3_aa: CASTLGGRMNTEAFF

j_call: TRBJ1-4
v_call: TRBV13
d_call: TRBD1
clone_size: -
cdr3_nt: TGTGCCAGCAGCCCGGACAGGGGGAATGAAAAACTGTTTTTT
cdr3_aa: CASSPDRGNEKLFF

j_call: TRBJ2-7
v_call: TRBV25-1
d_call: TRBD1
clone_size: -
cdr3_nt: TGTGCCAGCAGTGAAGGGGGTTGGGGGACAGAATACGAGCAGTACTTC
cdr3_aa: CASSEGGWGTEYEQYF

j_call: TRBJ1-2
v_call: TRBV6-5
d_call: -
clone_size: few
cdr3_nt: TGTGCCAGCAGTCCCTCCAGGGCGTATGGCTACACCTTC
cdr3_aa: CASSPSRAYGYTF

j_call: TRBJ2-1
v_call: TRBV7-6
d_call: -
clone_size: -
cdr3_nt: TGTGCCAGCAGCTTGTGGGAGGATACCAATGAGCAGTTCTTC
cdr3_aa: CASSLWEDTNEQFF

j_call: TRBJ1-2
v_call: TRBV4-1
d_call: -
clone_size: -
cdr3_nt: TGCGCCAGCAGCCAAGATGAGGGAGCTAACTATGGCTACACCTTC
cdr3_aa: CASSQDEGANYGYTF

j_call: TRBJ1-2
v_call: TRBV5-8
d_call: -
clone_size: -
cdr3_nt: TGTGCCAGCAGCCGGAGTGGGAGGACGCAAAGGCATTGGCAAAACTATGGCTACACCTTC
cdr3_aa: CASSRSGRTQRHWQNYGYTF

j_call: TRBJ2-7
v_call: TRBV18
d_call: -
clone_size: -
cdr3_nt: TGTGCCAGCTCACCGGACACCTCAGGCGAGCAGTACTTC
cdr3_aa: CASSPDTSGEQYF

j_call: TRBJ1-1
v_call: TRBV19
d_call: -
clone_size: once
cdr3_nt: TGTGCCAGTAGTACCAGAACGAACACTGAAGCTTTCTTT
cdr3_aa: CASSTRTNTEAFF

j_call: TRBJ2-3
v_call: TRBV27
d_call: TRBD2
clone_size: -
cdr3_nt: TGTGCCAGCAGTCAGACTAGCGGGAGGACAGATACGCAGTATTTT
cdr3_aa: CASSQTSGRTDTQYF

j_call: TRBJ2-5
v_call: TRBV5-1
d_call: TRBD1
clone_size: -
cdr3_nt: TGCGCCAGCAGCTCCTCGGGACAGCAAGAGACCCAGTACTTC
cdr3_aa: CASSSSGQQETQYF

j_call: TRBJ2-7
v_call: TRBV27
d_call: -
clone_size: -
cdr3_nt: TGTGCCAGCGGCCCAGATACGGGTTTAGTCTACGAGCAGTACTTC
cdr3_aa: CASGPDTGLVYEQYF

j_call: TRBJ1-2
v_call: TRBV19
d_call: -
clone_size: -
cdr3_nt: TGTGCCGTTTCTCTGGCCGGGGGGGCGTTAAACTATGGCTACACCTTC
cdr3_aa: CAVSLAGGALNYGYTF

j_call: TRBJ2-7
v_call: TRBV7-9
d_call: -
clone_size: few
cdr3_nt: TGTGCCAGCAGCGAGGGGGCGGGAGGACCAGCCTACGAGCAGTACTTC
cdr3_aa: CASSEGAGGPAYEQYF

j_call: TRBJ2-7
v_call: TRBV2
d_call: TRBD1
clone_size: -
cdr3_nt: TGTGCCAGCAGTGGAGGGACAGGGGTTGTTGGCGAGCAGTACTTC
cdr3_aa: CASSGGTGVVGEQYF

j_call: TRBJ2-2
v_call: TRBV28
d_call: TRBD2
clone_size: -
cdr3_nt: TGTGCCAGCAGTTTAACCGGGAGGTCCAACACCGGGGAGCTGTTTTTT
cdr3_aa: CASSLTGRSNTGELFF

j_call: TRBJ2-7
v_call: TRBV7-3
d_call: TRBD1
clone_size: few
cdr3_nt: TGTGCCAGCAGCTTAACAGACAGGGGACCCTACGAGCAGTACTTC
cdr3_aa: CASSLTDRGPYEQYF

j_call: TRBJ2-1
v_call: TRBV27
d_call: -
clone_size: -
cdr3_nt: TGTGCCAGAAGACAGCTGTTCTTC
cdr3_aa: CARRQLFF

j_call: TRBJ2-3
v_call: TRBV29-1
d_call: -
clone_size: once
cdr3_nt: TGCAGCGTTGCGGGGCGGGACGGCACAGATACGCAGTATTTT
cdr3_aa: CSVAGRDGTDTQYF

j_call: TRBJ2-3
v_call: TRBV7-3
d_call: -
clone_size: once
cdr3_nt: TGTGCCAGCAGCTTTACCGGGAACGCAGATACGCAGTATTTT
cdr3_aa: CASSFTGNADTQYF

j_call: TRBJ2-1
v_call: TRBV30
d_call: TRBD2
clone_size: -
cdr3_nt: TGTGCCTGGAGACTAGCGGGAATCAATGAGCAGTTCTTC
cdr3_aa: CAWRLAGINEQFF

j_call: TRBJ1-2
v_call: TRBV5-6
d_call: -
clone_size: -
cdr3_nt: TGTGCCAGCAGCTTGTGGGTCGTATCCGGGCGGGAGCTTGGCTACACCTTC
cdr3_aa: CASSLWVVSGRELGYTF

j_call: TRBJ2-1
v_call: TRBV7-6
d_call: TRBD2
clone_size: -
cdr3_nt: TGTGCCAGCAGCTTAGTGGGGCAGGGAGGGTACAATGAGCAGTTCTTC
cdr3_aa: CASSLVGQGGYNEQFF

j_call: TRBJ2-7
v_call: TRBV2
d_call: TRBD1
clone_size: -
cdr3_nt: TGTGCCAGCAGCGAGACTGAGGGGGCCGGTATGTACGAGCAGTACTTC
cdr3_aa: CASSETEGAGMYEQYF

j_call: TRBJ1-1
v_call: TRBV7-2
d_call: TRBD1
clone_size: once
cdr3_nt: TGTGCCAGCAGCTTCGACAGGGTGAACACTGAAGCTTTCTTT
cdr3_aa: CASSFDRVNTEAFF

j_call: TRBJ2-2
v_call: TRBV5-6
d_call: -
clone_size: -
cdr3_nt: TGTGCCAGCAGCTTCGACTACAACACCGGGGAGCTGTTTTTT
cdr3_aa: CASSFDYNTGELFF

j_call: TRBJ1-1
v_call: TRBV10-1
d_call: -
clone_size: -
cdr3_nt: TGCGCCAGCCGCGTTGGGCTGAACACTGAAGCTTTCTTT
cdr3_aa: CASRVGLNTEAFF

j_call: TRBJ1-2
v_call: TRBV28
d_call: TRBD1
clone_size: once
cdr3_nt: TGTGCCAGCAGGCAGATCAGGGGGCTGTGGTATGGCTACACCTTC
cdr3_aa: CASRQIRGLWYGYTF

j_call: TRBJ2-5
v_call: TRBV29-1
d_call: TRBD1
clone_size: once
cdr3_nt: TGCAGCGTTGAAGAACAGGGGGCATTGTCCCAAGAGACCCAGTACTTC
cdr3_aa: CSVEEQGALSQETQYF

j_call: TRBJ1-3
v_call: TRBV29-1
d_call: TRBD1
clone_size: -
cdr3_nt: TGCAGCGTGAATGACAGGGGCACACACACCATATATTTT
cdr3_aa: CSVNDRGTHTIYF

j_call: TRBJ2-1
v_call: TRBV5-1
d_call: -
clone_size: -
cdr3_nt: TGCGCCAGCAGCTTTAGAGGGTCCCAAGAGCAGTTCTTC
cdr3_aa: CASSFRGSQEQFF

j_call: TRBJ2-2
v_call: TRBV9
d_call: TRBD2
clone_size: -
cdr3_nt: TGTGCCAGCCGACTAGCGGGGAACACCGGGGAGCTGTTTTTT
cdr3_aa: CASRLAGNTGELFF

j_call: TRBJ2-7
v_call: TRBV6-5
d_call: -
clone_size: -
cdr3_nt: TGTGCCAGCAGTTATGGGCTCTCACAGGGAACCTACGAGCAGTACTTC
cdr3_aa: CASSYGLSQGTYEQYF

j_call: TRBJ2-3
v_call: TRBV19
d_call: TRBD1
clone_size: -
cdr3_nt: TGTGCCAGTCGGCAAACAGGACAGGGTTGGGCAGATACGCAGTATTTT
cdr3_aa: CASRQTGQGWADTQYF

j_call: TRBJ1-1
v_call: TRBV5-6
d_call: TRBD1
clone_size: -
cdr3_nt: TGTGCCAGCAGCTTGGAGACCTTACAGGGGATCGCTTTCTTT
cdr3_aa: CASSLETLQGIAFF

j_call: TRBJ1-5
v_call: TRBV27
d_call: -
clone_size: -
cdr3_nt: TGTGCCAGCAGTTTATCAGGGGCCCCCAATCAGCCCCAGCATTTT
cdr3_aa: CASSLSGAPNQPQHF

j_call: TRBJ2-1
v_call: TRBV7-9
d_call: -
clone_size: -
cdr3_nt: TGTGCCAGCAGCTTAGCGACCGCACGGAGTGAGCAGTTCTTC
cdr3_aa: CASSLATARSEQFF

j_call: TRBJ2-3
v_call: TRBV5-1
d_call: TRBD2
clone_size: -
cdr3_nt: TGCGCCAGCAGCTTGGCCGGGGGGGCTTTAGGCACAGATACGCAGTATTTT
cdr3_aa: CASSLAGGALGTDTQYF

j_call: TRBJ2-5
v_call: TRBV5-4
d_call: -
clone_size: -
cdr3_nt: TGTGCCAGCAGCTTGTGGGGCGGCTGGGACATACAAGAGACCCAGTACTTC
cdr3_aa: CASSLWGGWDIQETQYF

j_call: TRBJ1-2
v_call: TRBV27
d_call: TRBD1
clone_size: -
cdr3_nt: TGTGCCAGCAGTTTCTCCGGGACAGGGGAATATGGCTACACCTTC
cdr3_aa: CASSFSGTGEYGYTF

j_call: TRBJ2-6
v_call: TRBV6-5
d_call: -
clone_size: -
cdr3_nt: TGTGCCAGCAGCTTGTACTCTGGGGCCAACGTCCTGACTTTC
cdr3_aa: CASSLYSGANVLTF

j_call: TRBJ2-3
v_call: TRBV27
d_call: TRBD2
clone_size: -
cdr3_nt: TGTGCCAGCAGTTTCTGGACTAGCGGGAACGCGAATACGCAGTATTTT
cdr3_aa: CASSFWTSGNANTQYF

j_call: TRBJ1-1
v_call: TRBV20-1
d_call: TRBD1
clone_size: -
cdr3_nt: TGCAGTGCTAGCAGGGGGGCTGAAGCTTTCTTT
cdr3_aa: CSASRGAEAFF

j_call: TRBJ1-1
v_call: TRBV28
d_call: -
clone_size: -
cdr3_nt: TGTGCCAGCAGTTTCGTGGCAGGGTCGAGTGAAGCTTTCTTT
cdr3_aa: CASSFVAGSSEAFF

j_call: TRBJ2-1
v_call: TRBV2
d_call: TRBD2
clone_size: -
cdr3_nt: TGTGCCAGCCCCGGGTGGGGGAGGGCCACGGTTGAGCAGTTCTTC
cdr3_aa: CASPGWGRATVEQFF

j_call: TRBJ1-4
v_call: TRBV28
d_call: TRBD1
clone_size: -
cdr3_nt: TGTGCCAGCAGTGGGGACAGGGGGGATGAAAAACTGTTTTTT
cdr3_aa: CASSGDRGDEKLFF

j_call: TRBJ2-2
v_call: TRBV5-1
d_call: -
clone_size: -
cdr3_nt: TGCGCCAGCAGCAAACGGGTTAACACCGGGGAGCTGTTTTTT
cdr3_aa: CASSKRVNTGELFF

j_call: TRBJ1-1
v_call: TRBV19
d_call: -
clone_size: -
cdr3_nt: TGTGCCAGTAGTACGGTGGGCACGAACACTGAAGCTTTCTTT
cdr3_aa: CASSTVGTNTEAFF